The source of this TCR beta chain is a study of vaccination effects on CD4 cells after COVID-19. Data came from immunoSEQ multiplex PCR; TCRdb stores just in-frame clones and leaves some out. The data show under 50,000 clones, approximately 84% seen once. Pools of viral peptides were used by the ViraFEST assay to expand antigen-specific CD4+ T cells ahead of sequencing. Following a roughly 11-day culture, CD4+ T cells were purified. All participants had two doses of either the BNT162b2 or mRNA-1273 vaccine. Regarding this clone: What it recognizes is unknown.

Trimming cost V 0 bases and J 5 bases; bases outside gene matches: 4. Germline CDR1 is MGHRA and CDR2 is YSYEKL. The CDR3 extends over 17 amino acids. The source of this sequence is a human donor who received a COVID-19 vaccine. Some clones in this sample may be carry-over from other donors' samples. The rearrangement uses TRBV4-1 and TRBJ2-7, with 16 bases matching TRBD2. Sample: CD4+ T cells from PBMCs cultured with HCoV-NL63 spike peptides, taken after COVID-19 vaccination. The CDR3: CASSQDKGLAGGNEQYV. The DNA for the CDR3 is TGCGCCAGCAGCCAAGATAAGGGACTAGCGGGGGGGAACGAGCAGTACGTC.